This TCR beta chain is drawn from a study of beta chain features in type 1 diabetes. What was sequenced were expressed TCRB transcripts, since all of the isolated RNA had been reverse transcribed. Sequencing was performed with immunoSEQ multiplex PCR; in TCRdb, only in-frame clones are kept and a portion is missing. The data contain some 63,000 clones, around three fifths of them seen just once; the ten biggest clones take up 2.2%. CDR1 SQVTM and CDR2 ANQGSEA come from the germline V gene. Trimming removed 5 bases from V and 5 bases from J, with 10 bases in between. This CDR3 is 12 amino acids long. Via CD45RO/CCR7/CD25/CD127/CD95/CD27, cells of the CD4+ naive, central memory, regulatory and stem cell-like memory subsets were sorted.

The receptor was derived from a woman between 18 and 29 years old in good health. The sequencing sample was made of Tregs from blood. J is TRBJ2-1 and V is TRBV29-1, with D unresolved. CDR3 in amino acids: CSVPRTNNEQFF. The CDR3 DNA reads as TGCAGCGTTCCCCGAACAAACAATGAGCAGTTCTTC.